These 9 T cell receptor beta chains originate from one sample sequenced in a study of cytomegalovirus exposure and HLA in healthy donors. The method was immunoSEQ multiplex PCR; TCRdb's version includes in-frame clones alone and lacks a portion of them. The data show approximately 110,000 clones, with about 93% seen just once and roughly 1.2% held by the top ten. The specimen was PBMCs. The source is a woman between 18 and 29 years old in good health and CMV-seronegative.

The chain recombines TRBV19 with TRBJ1-6; TRBD1 is a possible D gene (5 bases). The germline V and J ends were trimmed by 3 bases and 6 bases, with 12 bases remaining between them. The CDR3 length is 15 residues. CDR1 LNHDA and CDR2 SQIVND come from the germline V gene (reference sequence). CDR3 residues: CASSISWDFNSPLHF. CDR3 nucleotide sequence: TGTGCCAGTAGTATCTCGTGGGACTTTAATTCACCCCTCCACTTT. Supplemented by reference TRBV19 and TRBJ1-6, the full variable domain reads DGGITQSPKYLFRKEGQNVTLSCEQNLNHDAMYWYRQDPGQGLRLIYYSQIVNDFQKGDIAEGYSVSREKKESFPLTVTSAQKNPTAFYLCASSISWDFNSPLHFGNGTRLTVT.

The CDR3 DNA follows: TGTGCCAGCAGCCCGAGCGGGGGGGGATACAATGAGCAGTTCTTC. It encodes CASSPSGGGYNEQFF. V is TRBV9 and J is TRBJ2-1; 10 bases match TRBD2. The CDR3 loop spans 15 amino acids. Per germline, CDR1 SGDLS and CDR2 YYNGEE. V trimming: 4 bases; J trimming: 4 bases; junction bases outside the gene matches: 5.

The chain has TRBV6-1 and TRBJ1-2, with D uncertain. V lost 2 bases and J lost 4, with 11 bases in between. Looked up from germline, CDR1 is MNHNS and CDR2 is SASEGT. The CDR3 loop spans 14 amino acids. CDR3 sequence reads: CASSENGGAYGYTF. DNA of the CDR3: TGTGCCAGCAGTGAAAACGGCGGCGCCTATGGCTACACCTTC.

The rearrangement joins TRBV21-1 to TRBJ2-2; the table names TRBD1, a call not compared with the DNA. TRBV21-1 is listed as a pseudogene. The CDR3 consists of 16 residues. CDR3: CASSKVGRCSSGELFF. Here the CDR3 DNA reads TGTGCCAGCAGCAAAGTAGGCAGGTGCTCTTCCGGGGAGCTGTTTTTT.

This sequence joins TRBV27 and TRBJ2-7; TRBD1 agrees at 8 bases. The junction had 14 bases not matched to a gene; V was cut back by 10 bases and J by 3 bases. Germline V gene lookup returns CDR1 MNHEY and CDR2 SMNVEV (reference sequence). The CDR3 loop spans 15 amino acids. The CDR3 spells CATGPMTGVVYEQYF. DNA of the CDR3: TGTGCCACCGGACCTATGACAGGGGTGGTCTACGAGCAGTACTTC.

This chain uses TRBV2 with TRBJ1-1; 8 positions agree with TRBD1. The CDR3 has 15 residues. The junction had 8 bases not matched to a gene; V was cut back by 8 bases and J by 0 bases. Per the germline V gene, CDR1 is SNHLY and CDR2 is FYNNEI. CDR3 DNA: TGTGCCAGCGATGGACAGGGCAGTATGAACACTGAAGCTTTCTTT. It is translated as CASDGQGSMNTEAFF. Full variable domain (rest looked up from reference TRBV2 and TRBJ1-1): EPEVTQTPSHQVTQMGQEVILRCVPISNHLYFYWYRQILGQKVEFLVSFYNNEISEKSEIFDDQFSVERPDGSNFTLKIRSTKLEDSAMYFCASDGQGSMNTEAFFGQGTRLTVV.

CDR3 in amino acids: CATNQWPVNTEAFF. The CDR3, as DNA: TGTGCCACCAACCAATGGCCAGTGAACACTGAAGCTTTCTTT. The genes are TRBV7-9 and TRBJ1-1, with D uncertain. Trimming took 10 bases from V and 0 from J, leaving 15 bases between them. The V gene's germline CDR1 is SEHNR and CDR2 FQNEAQ (reference sequence). CDR3 size: 14 residues.

The chain carries TRBV6-5 and TRBJ2-1; D not resolved. The CDR3 is made up of 15 amino acids. Trimming took off 3 bases at V and 5 bases at J, with 14 bases between the two ends. Germline V gene sequence: CDR1 MNHEY, CDR2 SVGAGI. This CDR3 reads CASSYSGHANNEQFF. CDR3 DNA sequence: TGTGCCAGCAGTTATTCGGGTCACGCCAACAATGAGCAGTTCTTC.

The chain carries TRBV6-1 and TRBJ1-5, with 7 bases matching TRBD1. CDR3 size: 13 residues. The germline V gene encodes CDR1 MNHNS and CDR2 SASEGT. Unmatched junction bases numbered 4, after V lost 5 bases and J lost 6 bases. DNA of the CDR3: TGTGCCAGCAGTACAGGGGATTCTCAGCCCCAGCATTTT. Its translation: CASSTGDSQPQHF.